These 16 T cell receptor beta chains were sequenced from one sample in a study of cytomegalovirus exposure and HLA in healthy donors. TCRdb's table, derived via immunoSEQ multiplex PCR, lists solely in-frame clones and lacks some. The repertoire holds about 83,000 clones, 96% seen once, with 1.3% in the top ten. Material: PBMCs. All receptors come from a woman aged 18-29 years in good health and CMV-seronegative.

CDR3 DNA: TGTGCCAGCAGCTTAGGGCAGGGGATTGGAGCTTTCTTT. Protein product: CASSLGQGIGAFF. The chain recombines TRBV11-2 with TRBJ1-1; possible D gene TRBD1, 6 bases. The CDR3 runs 13 residues. Germline V gene data show CDR1 as SGHAT and CDR2 as FQNNGV. Trimming removed 1 base at V and 10 bases at J, with 13 bases between.

V is TRBV12-2 and J is TRBJ2-1; the table's D call, TRBD1, has no DNA check behind it. TRBV12-2 is marked as a pseudogene. The CDR3 runs 15 residues. The CDR3 nucleotides read TGTGCAAGTCGACCCGACAGGTCCCGAGCAGGTGAGCAGTTCTTC. Translated: CASRPDRSRAGEQFF.

The CDR3: CASRAPGEQYF. CDR3 nucleotide sequence: TGTGCCAGCAGGGCCCCGGGTGAGCAGTACTTC. The V call is TRBV25-1, the J call TRBJ2-7; D gene unclear. V lost 6 bases, J lost 7 bases, and 10 bases lay in between. Germline CDR1 and CDR2: MGHDK and SYGVNS. CDR3 length: 11 amino acids.

The V gene is TRBV6-5, the J gene TRBJ2-5; 7 nucleotides align to TRBD2. CDR1 is MNHEY, CDR2 SVGAGI, per germline. V lost 0 bases to trimming and J lost 1 base; unmatched junction nucleotides: 2. The CDR3 length is 15 residues. The CDR3 sequence is CASSYSGLVQETQYF. The CDR3 DNA follows: TGTGCCAGCAGTTACTCTGGACTAGTCCAAGAGACCCAGTACTTC.

This chain uses TRBV7-2 with TRBJ2-1; TRBD2 aligns across 12 bases. The CDR3 covers 15 residues. Germline CDR1 and CDR2: SGHTA and FQGNSA. The V gene end was trimmed by 1 base and the J gene end by 12 bases; junction bases not matched to a gene: 7. The CDR3 is CASSLGGLAGLGQFF. In DNA form, the CDR3 reads TGTGCCAGCAGCTTAGGGGGACTAGCGGGCTTAGGGCAGTTCTTC.

The sample holds a few counts of this clone. The rearrangement joins TRBV4-1 to TRBJ1-6, with 11 bases matching TRBD1. J lost 7 bases, V lost 4 bases, and 9 bases had no gene match. Germline V CDR1 and CDR2: MGHRA, YSYEKL. The CDR3 is 17 residues long. CDR3 nucleotides: TGCGCCAGCAGCCGTGGGAACCGGGACAGGGGGAATTCACCCCTCCACTTT. Its protein product is CASSRGNRDRGNSPLHF.

The rearrangement links TRBV5-1 to TRBJ2-1; possible D gene TRBD2, 6 bases. With 8 bases removed from V and 0 bases from J, the gap between germline ends came to 18 bases. The CDR3 runs 16 residues. Germline CDR1 SGHRS, CDR2 YFSETQ. The CDR3 sequence is CASRELATSSYNEQFF. DNA of the CDR3: TGCGCCAGTAGGGAGCTAGCGACTAGCTCCTACAATGAGCAGTTCTTC.

The rearrangement joins TRBV5-4 to TRBJ2-7, with D unresolved. The CDR3 is 12 residues long. CDR1 is SGHNT and CDR2 is YYREEE in the germline V gene (reference sequence). Trimming removed 2 bases at V and 4 bases at J, with 7 bases between. The DNA of the CDR3 is TGTGCCAGCAGCTTCCCCGGGTACGAGCAGTACTTC. Translating gives CASSFPGYEQYF.

This chain joins TRBV19 and TRBJ2-3; perhaps TRBD2 as D (5 bases). The germline CDR1 and CDR2 sequences are LNHDA and SQIVND (reference sequence). Trimming took 3 bases from V and 5 from J, leaving 15 bases between them. The CDR3 runs 15 residues. The CDR3 loop is CASSIFASFLDTQYF. The CDR3 DNA sequence: TGTGCCAGTAGTATTTTCGCTAGCTTTCTAGATACGCAGTATTTT.

The chain couples TRBV14 to TRBJ2-3; D might be TRBD2 (6 bases). There are 14 residues in the CDR3. CDR1 is SGHDN, CDR2 FVKESK, per germline. Trimming shortened V by 2 bases and J by 4 bases, and 10 bases separated the two germline ends. The CDR3 bases are TGTGCCAGCAGCCAATCCGGAGGGCCAGATACGCAGTATTTT. It codes for CASSQSGGPDTQYF.

V and J are TRBV18 and TRBJ2-5; 7 bases are shared with TRBD1. CDR3 length: 13 residues. CDR1 and CDR2 from the germline V gene are KGHSH and LQKENI. Germline trimming cut 5 bases from V and 5 bases from J; bases unmatched to any gene: 5. CDR3 region: CASSTGTAETQYF. The CDR3 nucleotides are TGTGCCAGCTCAACCGGGACAGCGGAGACCCAGTACTTC.

The rearrangement joins TRBV2 to TRBJ2-5, with D uncertain. Germline loops: CDR1 SNHLY, CDR2 FYNNEI. The CDR3 is 16 amino acids. Trimming took off 5 bases at V and 2 bases at J, with 18 bases between the two ends. CDR3 in amino acids: CASSPTRVREQETQYF. The CDR3 DNA follows: TGTGCCAGCAGTCCTACACGGGTGAGAGAACAAGAGACCCAGTACTTC.

V usage is TRBV2 and J usage is TRBJ2-1; the match to TRBD2 covers 13 bases. Germline CDR1 is SNHLY and CDR2 is FYNNEI. The CDR3 loop spans 18 amino acids. V trimming: 3 bases; J trimming: 8 bases; junction bases outside the gene matches: 13. CDR3: CASSDGLAGVKVGDEQFF. The DNA for the CDR3 is TGTGCCAGCAGTGATGGACTAGCGGGAGTAAAGGTTGGGGATGAGCAGTTCTTC.

The chain combines TRBV27 with TRBJ1-6, with TRBD1 as a possible D gene (5 bases). V was clipped by 1 base and J by 7 bases, with 8 bases between them. The CDR3 runs 14 residues. Per the germline V gene, CDR1 is MNHEY and CDR2 is SMNVEV (reference sequence). CDR3 coding DNA: TGTGCCAGCAGTTTATTCAGGGTAAATTCACCCCTCCACTTT. Translation: CASSLFRVNSPLHF.

The rearrangement joins TRBV12-2 to TRBJ1-3; no check of the table's D call, TRBD1, against the DNA was made. TRBV12-2 is recorded as a pseudogene. This CDR3 is 14 amino acids long. The CDR3 here is CASRLGGAGNTIYF. DNA for the CDR3: TGTGCAAGTCGCTTAGGGGGCGCTGGAAACACCATATATTTT.

The chain couples TRBV6-5 to TRBJ2-7; no firm D call. Trimming stripped 0 bases from V and 2 bases from J, with 5 bases between. Germline V gives CDR1 MNHEY, CDR2 SVGAGI. This CDR3 spans 13 amino acids. The CDR3 sequence is CASSYSSAYEQYF. Here the CDR3 DNA reads TGTGCCAGCAGTTACTCGTCCGCCTACGAGCAGTACTTC.